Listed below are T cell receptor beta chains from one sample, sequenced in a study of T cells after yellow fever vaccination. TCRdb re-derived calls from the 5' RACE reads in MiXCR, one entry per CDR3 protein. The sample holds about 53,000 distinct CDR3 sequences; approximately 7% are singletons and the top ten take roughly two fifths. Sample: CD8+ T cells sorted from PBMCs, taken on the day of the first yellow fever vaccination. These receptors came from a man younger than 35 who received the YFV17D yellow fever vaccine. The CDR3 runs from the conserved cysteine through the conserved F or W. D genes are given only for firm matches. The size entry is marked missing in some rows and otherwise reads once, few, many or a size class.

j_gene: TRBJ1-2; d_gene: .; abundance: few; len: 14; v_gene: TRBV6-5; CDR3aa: CASSSIGGSFGYTF; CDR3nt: TGTGCCAGCAGTTCTATTGGAGGTTCTTTCGGCTACACCTTC
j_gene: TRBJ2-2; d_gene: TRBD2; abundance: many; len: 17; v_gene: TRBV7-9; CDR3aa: CASSSTASRTRAGELFF; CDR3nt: TGTGCCAGCAGCTCCACCGCCTCCAGGACTAGAGCCGGGGAGCTGTTTTTT
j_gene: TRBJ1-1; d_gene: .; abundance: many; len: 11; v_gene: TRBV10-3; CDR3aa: CAISETYEAFF; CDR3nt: TGTGCCATCAGTGAGACATATGAAGCTTTCTTT
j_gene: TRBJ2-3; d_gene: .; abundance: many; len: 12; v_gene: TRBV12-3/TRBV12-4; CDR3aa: CASRRTADTQYF; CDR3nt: TGTGCCAGCAGAAGGACCGCAGATACGCAGTATTTT
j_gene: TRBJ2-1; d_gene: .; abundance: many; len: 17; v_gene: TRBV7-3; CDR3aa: CASSLVAGARSYNEQFF; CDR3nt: TGTGCCAGCAGCTTAGTGGCGGGGGCCCGCTCCTACAATGAGCAGTTCTTC
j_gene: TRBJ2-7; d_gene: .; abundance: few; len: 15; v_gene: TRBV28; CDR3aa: CASSLWQGGSYEQYF; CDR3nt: TGTGCCAGCAGTTTATGGCAGGGGGGCTCCTACGAGCAGTACTTC
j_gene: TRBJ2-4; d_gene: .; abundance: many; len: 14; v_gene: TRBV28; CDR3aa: CASSPLGVKNIQYF; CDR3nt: TGTGCCAGCAGCCCCCTGGGGGTTAAAAACATTCAGTACTTC
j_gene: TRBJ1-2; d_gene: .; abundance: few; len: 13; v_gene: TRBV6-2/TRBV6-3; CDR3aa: CASSWGAHYGYTF; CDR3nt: TGTGCCAGCAGTTGGGGCGCCCACTATGGCTACACCTTC
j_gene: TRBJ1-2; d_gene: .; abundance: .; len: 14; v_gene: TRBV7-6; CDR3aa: CASSLNAGGRGYTF; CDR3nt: TGTGCCAGCAGCCTAAACGCCGGGGGCAGAGGCTACACCTTC
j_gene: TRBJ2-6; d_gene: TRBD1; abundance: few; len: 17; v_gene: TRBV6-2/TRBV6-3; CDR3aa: CASSYDRGASGANVLTF; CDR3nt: TGTGCCAGCAGTTATGACAGGGGGGCGAGTGGGGCCAACGTCCTGACTTTC
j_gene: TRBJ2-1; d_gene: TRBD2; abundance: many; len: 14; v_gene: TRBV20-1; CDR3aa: CSARRPGGPREQFF; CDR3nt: TGCAGTGCTAGAAGGCCGGGGGGGCCACGTGAGCAGTTCTTC
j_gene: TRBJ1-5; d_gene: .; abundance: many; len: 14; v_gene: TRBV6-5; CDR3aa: CASSYSTANQPQHF; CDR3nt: TGTGCCAGCAGTTACTCGACGGCCAATCAGCCCCAGCATTTT
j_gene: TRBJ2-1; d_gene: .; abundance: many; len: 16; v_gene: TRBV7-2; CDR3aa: CASSLLLGGPYNEQFF; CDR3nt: TGTGCCAGCAGCTTATTGCTAGGGGGTCCCTACAATGAGCAGTTCTTC
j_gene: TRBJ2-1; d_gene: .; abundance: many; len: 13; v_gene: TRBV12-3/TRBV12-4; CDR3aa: CASRPQGWDEQFF; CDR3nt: TGTGCCAGCAGACCACAGGGCTGGGATGAGCAGTTCTTC
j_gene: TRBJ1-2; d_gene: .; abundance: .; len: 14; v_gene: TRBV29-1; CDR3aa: CSVEAGGRDYGYTF; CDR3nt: TGCAGCGTTGAAGCGGGGGGCAGGGACTATGGCTACACCTTC
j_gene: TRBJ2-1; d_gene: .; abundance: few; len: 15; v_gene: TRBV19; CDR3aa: CASSIKHSGFNEQFF; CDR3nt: TGTGCCAGTAGTATAAAACATTCTGGGTTCAATGAGCAGTTCTTC
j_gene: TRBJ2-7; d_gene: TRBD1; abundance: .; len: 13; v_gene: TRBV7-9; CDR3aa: CASMRTGGDEQYF; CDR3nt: TGTGCCAGCATGCGGACAGGGGGTGACGAGCAGTACTTC
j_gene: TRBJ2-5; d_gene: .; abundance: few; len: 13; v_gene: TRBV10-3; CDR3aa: CAITGGLEETQYF; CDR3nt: TGTGCCATCACGGGTGGGCTTGAAGAGACCCAGTACTTC
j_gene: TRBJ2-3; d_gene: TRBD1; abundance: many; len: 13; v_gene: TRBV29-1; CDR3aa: CSVEQGAADTQYF; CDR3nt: TGCAGCGTTGAACAGGGGGCGGCAGATACGCAGTATTTT
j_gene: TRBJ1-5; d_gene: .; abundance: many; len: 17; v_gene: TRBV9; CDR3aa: CASSVGQQPTANQPQHF; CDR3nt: TGTGCCAGCAGCGTCGGGCAGCAGCCAACCGCAAATCAGCCCCAGCATTTT
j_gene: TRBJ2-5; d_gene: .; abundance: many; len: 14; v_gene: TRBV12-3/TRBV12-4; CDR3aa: CASSFTSHPETQYF; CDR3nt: TGTGCCAGCAGTTTCACTAGTCACCCAGAGACCCAGTACTTC
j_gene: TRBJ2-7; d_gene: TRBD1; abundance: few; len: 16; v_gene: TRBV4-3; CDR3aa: CASSQDSLSTGNEQYF; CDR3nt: TGCGCCAGCAGCCAAGATTCTCTTTCGACAGGGAACGAGCAGTACTTC
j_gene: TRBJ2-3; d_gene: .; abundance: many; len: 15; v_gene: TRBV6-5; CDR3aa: CASSYWQGGTDTQYF; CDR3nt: TGTGCCAGCAGTTATTGGCAGGGGGGGACAGATACGCAGTATTTT
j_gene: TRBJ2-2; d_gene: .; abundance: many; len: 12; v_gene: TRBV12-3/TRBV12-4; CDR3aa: CASSQGSGELFF; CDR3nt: TGTGCCAGCAGCCAGGGGTCCGGGGAGCTGTTTTTT
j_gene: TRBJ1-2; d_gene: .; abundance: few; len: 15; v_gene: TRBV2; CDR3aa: CASSPRGRINYGYTF; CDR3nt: TGTGCCAGCAGCCCCAGGGGACGGATAAACTATGGCTACACCTTC
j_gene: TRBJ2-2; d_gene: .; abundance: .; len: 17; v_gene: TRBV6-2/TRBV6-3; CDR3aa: CASSYSKLAGLAGELFF; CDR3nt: TGTGCCAGCAGTTACTCGAAGCTTGCGGGCTTGGCCGGGGAGCTGTTTTTT
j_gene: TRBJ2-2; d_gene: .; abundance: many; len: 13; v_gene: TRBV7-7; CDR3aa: CASTPTDTGELFF; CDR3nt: TGTGCTAGCACTCCGACAGACACCGGGGAGCTGTTTTTT
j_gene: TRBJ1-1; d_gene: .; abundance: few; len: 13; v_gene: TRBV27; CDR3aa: CASSHSLNTEAFF; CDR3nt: TGTGCCAGCAGTCATTCATTGAACACTGAAGCTTTCTTT
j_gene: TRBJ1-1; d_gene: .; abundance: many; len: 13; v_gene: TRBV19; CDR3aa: CASSNIMNTEAFF; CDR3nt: TGTGCCAGTAGTAACATCATGAACACTGAAGCTTTCTTT
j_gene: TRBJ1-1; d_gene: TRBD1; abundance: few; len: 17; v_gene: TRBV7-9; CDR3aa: CASSTLDRGQVNTEAFF; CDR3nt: TGTGCCAGCAGCACTCTGGACAGGGGGCAGGTGAACACTGAAGCTTTCTTT
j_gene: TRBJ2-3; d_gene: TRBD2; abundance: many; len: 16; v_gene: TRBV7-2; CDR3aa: CASSPSGGLSTDTQYF; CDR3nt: TGTGCCAGCAGCCCTAGCGGGGGGCTGAGCACAGATACGCAGTATTTT
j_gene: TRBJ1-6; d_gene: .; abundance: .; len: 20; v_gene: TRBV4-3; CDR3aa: CASSQDTPWSESSYNSPLHF; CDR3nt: TGCGCCAGCAGCCAAGATACGCCCTGGTCAGAAAGCTCCTATAATTCACCCCTCCACTTT
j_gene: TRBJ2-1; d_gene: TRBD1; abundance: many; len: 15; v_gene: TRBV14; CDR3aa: CASSPWTGPPNEQFF; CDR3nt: TGTGCCAGCAGCCCCTGGACAGGACCCCCCAATGAGCAGTTCTTC
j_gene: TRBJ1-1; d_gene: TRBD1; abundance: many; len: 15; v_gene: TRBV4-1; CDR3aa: CASSQLPDRDTEAFF; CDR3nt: TGCGCCAGCAGCCAATTACCGGACAGGGACACTGAAGCTTTCTTT
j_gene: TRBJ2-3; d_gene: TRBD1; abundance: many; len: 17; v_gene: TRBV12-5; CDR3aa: CASGLGRTGARPDTQYF; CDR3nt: TGTGCTAGTGGTTTGGGAAGGACAGGGGCTAGGCCAGATACGCAGTATTTT
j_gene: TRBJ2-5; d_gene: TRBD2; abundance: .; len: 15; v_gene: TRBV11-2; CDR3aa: CASSFGSGEFKTQYF; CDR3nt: TGTGCCAGCAGCTTTGGTAGCGGGGAGTTCAAGACCCAGTACTTC
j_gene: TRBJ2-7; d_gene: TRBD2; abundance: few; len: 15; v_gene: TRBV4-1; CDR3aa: CASSQVTSGSYEQYF; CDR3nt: TGCGCCAGCAGCCAAGTGACTAGCGGCTCCTACGAGCAGTACTTC
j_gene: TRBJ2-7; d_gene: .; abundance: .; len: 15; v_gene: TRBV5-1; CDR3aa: CASSLAVLSSYEQYF; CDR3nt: TGCGCCAGCAGCTTGGCTGTGCTGAGCTCCTACGAGCAGTACTTC
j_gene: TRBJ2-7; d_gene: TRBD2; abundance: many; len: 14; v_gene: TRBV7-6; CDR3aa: CASSLERGSYEQYF; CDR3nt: TGTGCCAGCAGCTTAGAGCGGGGGAGCTACGAGCAGTACTTC
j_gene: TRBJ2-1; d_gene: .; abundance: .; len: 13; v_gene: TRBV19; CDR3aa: CASSIGSGSEQFF; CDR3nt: TGTGCCAGTAGTATCGGATCAGGCAGTGAGCAGTTCTTC
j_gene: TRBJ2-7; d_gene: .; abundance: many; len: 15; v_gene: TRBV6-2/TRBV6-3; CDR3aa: CASSYSDPAHYEQYF; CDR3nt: TGTGCCAGCAGTTACTCCGACCCAGCCCACTACGAGCAGTACTTC
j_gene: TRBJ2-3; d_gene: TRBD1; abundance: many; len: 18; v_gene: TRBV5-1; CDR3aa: CASSLARTGGYVADTQYF; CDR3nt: TGCGCCAGCAGCTTGGCCCGGACAGGGGGTTATGTCGCAGATACGCAGTATTTT
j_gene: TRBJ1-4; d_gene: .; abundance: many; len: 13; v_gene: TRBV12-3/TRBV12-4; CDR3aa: CASSRGRNEKLFF; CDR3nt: TGTGCCAGCTCCCGGGGGAGGAATGAAAAACTGTTTTTT
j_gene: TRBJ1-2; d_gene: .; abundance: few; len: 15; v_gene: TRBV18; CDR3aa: CASSPPSGANYGYTF; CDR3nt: TGTGCCAGCTCACCACCTTCAGGTGCTAACTATGGCTACACCTTC
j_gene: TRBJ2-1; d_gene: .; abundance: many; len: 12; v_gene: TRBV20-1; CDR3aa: CSGRGSYNEQFF; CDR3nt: TGCAGTGGTCGCGGGTCCTACAATGAGCAGTTCTTC
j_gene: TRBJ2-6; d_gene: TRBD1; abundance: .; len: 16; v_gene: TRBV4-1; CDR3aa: CASSQEGGVGANVLTF; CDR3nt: TGCGCCAGCAGCCAAGAAGGGGGCGTAGGGGCCAACGTCCTGACTTTC
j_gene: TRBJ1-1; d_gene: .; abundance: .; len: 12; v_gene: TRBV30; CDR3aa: CAWRSTATEAFF; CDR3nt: TGTGCCTGGAGATCCACAGCCACTGAAGCTTTCTTT
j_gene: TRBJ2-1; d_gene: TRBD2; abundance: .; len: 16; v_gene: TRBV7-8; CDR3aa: CASSRRPGLADNEQFF; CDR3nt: TGTGCCAGCAGCCGAAGACCGGGACTAGCCGACAATGAGCAGTTCTTC
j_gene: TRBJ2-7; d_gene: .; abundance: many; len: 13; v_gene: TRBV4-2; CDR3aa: CASSQVESYEQYF; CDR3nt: TGTGCCAGCAGCCAAGTAGAAAGCTACGAGCAGTACTTC
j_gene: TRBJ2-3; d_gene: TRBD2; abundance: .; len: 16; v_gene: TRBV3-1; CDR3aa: CASSEKRGVFTDTQYF; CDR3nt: TGTGCCAGCAGCGAGAAGCGGGGGGTATTCACAGATACGCAGTATTTT
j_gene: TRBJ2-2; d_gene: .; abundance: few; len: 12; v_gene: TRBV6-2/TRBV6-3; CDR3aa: CASSYAAGELFF; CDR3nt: TGTGCCAGCAGTTACGCCGCCGGGGAGCTGTTTTTT
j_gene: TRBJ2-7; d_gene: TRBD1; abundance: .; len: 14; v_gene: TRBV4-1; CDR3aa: CASSPGTGNYEQYF; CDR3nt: TGCGCCAGCAGCCCCGGGACAGGGAACTACGAGCAGTACTTC
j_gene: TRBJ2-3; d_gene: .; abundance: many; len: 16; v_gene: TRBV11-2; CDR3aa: CASSSFRDPPPDTQYF; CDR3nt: TGTGCCAGCAGCTCCTTCCGGGACCCCCCGCCAGATACGCAGTATTTT
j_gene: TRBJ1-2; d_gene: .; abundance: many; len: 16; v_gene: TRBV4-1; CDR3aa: CASSQEAIAVLGGYTF; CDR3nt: TGCGCCAGCAGCCAAGAGGCGATCGCAGTCCTTGGTGGCTACACCTTC
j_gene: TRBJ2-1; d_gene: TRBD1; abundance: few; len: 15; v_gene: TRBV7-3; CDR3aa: CASSPTGTGYNEQFF; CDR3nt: TGTGCCAGCAGCCCCACCGGGACAGGTTACAATGAGCAGTTCTTC